The TCR beta chain described here comes from a study of shared clonotypes between healthy human individuals (TCRdb year 2020). About the investigation overall: A couple of women and a few men aged 18 to 49 years were included in the cohort. For each donor, CD4 naive and CD4 memory were each run on three plates, CD8 naive on two plates, and CD8 memory on one plate. To estimate repertoire size and how much clonotype sharing occurs between individuals, the study deeply sequenced the blood TCR repertoires of roughly 5 healthy adults. Different laboratories and diverse techniques were used to prepare libraries and sequence TCR repertoires, to increase sequencing depth and limit assay-specific biases. Per donor, leukapheresis produced somewhere between about 0.9 and 9.5 billion PBMCs. Findings and caveats that apply to the study as a whole: The genetic and exposure-history diversity represented was limited by the small number of donors. Even with the large sequencing depth, rarefaction of the sorted-subset datasets indicated that sequencing was incomplete. Pairwise subsampling indicated that sequencing depth was expected to affect the degree of clonotype sharing among donors. Larger estimated clonotype richness was generally found for naive subsets than for memory subsets. Only blood was sampled, and tissue TCR repertoires likely differ from those in blood. When several donors were compared, the shared fraction of clonotypes was around 5% for naive CD4, approximately 3.5% for naive CD8, roughly 2.5% for memory CD4, and approximately 0.4% for memory CD8. Compared with non-shared clonotypes, the clonotypes found in all four sorted-subset donors had higher generation probabilities.

Using the deep immunoSEQ assay, multiplex PCR amplified TCR CDR3 regions from genomic DNA. Genomic DNA extracted from each cell subset was distributed evenly over all wells of several immunoSEQ 96-well plates, and each plate served as one replicate. For sorted subsets, each replicate PCR was loaded with approximately 0.2 ug genomic DNA, equivalent to some 27,000 T cell genomes. Purified libraries were quantified with a Qubit 3.0 fluorometer, sized on a Bioanalyzer 2100, and re-quantified with the KAPA Library Quantification kit. Every immunoSEQ 96-well plate was sequenced on a separate single-read 150-cycle Illumina NextSeq 550 flow cell. On the authors' methods: The immunoSEQ output contained only junctional sequences without quality scores, so filtering could not match that applied to full-length reads. Sequences were annotated with PyIR, a Python wrapper for IgBLAST v1.9, using IMGT germline references to assign V/J genes and CDR3. Reads were removed for weak V/J assignments (E-value above 1e-6), missing CDR3, stop codons, out-of-frame junctions, or ambiguous translated residues. V3J clonotypes were defined as sequences sharing an identical inferred V gene, J gene, and CDR3 amino acid sequence. To compute the percentage overlap between repertoires, the number of shared unique clonotypes was divided by the size of the smaller repertoire. RTK rarefaction, the Chao1 estimator, and Recon v2.1 estimates of unobserved clonotypes were used to assess repertoire richness. Generation probabilities for all TCRbeta clonotypes obtained by the gDNA method from four donors were computed using OLGA. TCRdb took this table from immuneACCESS and kept in-frame rearrangements with V and J called. Such tables lack part of the clones; where checked against another copy, unresolved V genes explain under half of the gap, and the rest is unexplained. The V and J calls and clone size are taken from that table; D and trimming were inferred from the DNA. For this sample there are around 1.9 million clones; 93% appear just once. Approximately 1.6% of the sample goes to the ten largest clones.

From a lookup of the germline V gene (reference sequence), CDR1 and CDR2 are SEHNR and FQNEAQ. The CDR3 measures 14 amino acids from cysteine to phenylalanine. The DNA shown is the 42-base CDR3, in frame from base 1. The junction shows trimming of 5 bases on V and 3 bases on J, plus 11 bases between the germline ends. For the CD8 naive samples, CD45RO-negative cells were positively selected for CCR7, yielding a CD45RA+CCR7+ population from which TemRA cells were excluded. The donors were healthy, HIV-negative adults who had no recently reported acute infections or vaccinations. Only Caucasian adults living in Nashville, Tennessee, USA were represented among the donors. Blood was obtained by leukapheresis, after which PBMCs were separated by Ficoll-Histopaque density gradient centrifugation and cryopreserved in liquid nitrogen vapor phase. Purity and quantity of every magnetically sorted T cell population were checked by analytical flow cytometry. Each sorted fraction had its genomic DNA isolated and then quantified by UV absorbance on a Nanodrop 2000c.

On this clone: Its binding antigen is unknown. Qualities for individual bases were not recorded, and no much larger clone is one base off.

Sample: naive CD8+ T cells from PBMCs. The cell subset or site label here, explained by the study, means: CD45RA+CCR7+. Rearrangement joined TRBV7-9 to TRBJ2-1; perhaps TRBD2 is the D gene, with 6 bases matching. The clonotype comes from a man aged 18 to 30 in good health. Some clones in this sample may be carry-over from other donors' samples. In nucleotides, the sequence is TGTGCCAGCAGCCCCGGGACTCACTACAATGAGCAGTTCTTC. Translated, it gives CASSPGTHYNEQFF. When the CDR3 is completed using the reference TRBV7-9 and TRBJ2-1 genes on either side, the full variable domain is DTGVSQNPRHKITKRGQNVTFRCDPISEHNRLYWYRQTLGQGPEFLTYFQNEAQLEKSRLLSDRFSAERPKGSFSTLEIQRTEQGDSAMYLCASSPGTHYNEQFFGPGTRLTVL.